The TCR beta chain under discussion was sequenced for a study of neurological immune-mediated disorders. Overall study results and limits: Among 34 multiple sclerosis patients, 18 had repertoires that phylogenetic grouping placed in one related-CDR3 cluster, a possible signature.

The cDNA came from 5'RACE with 10-nucleotide random UMIs. One entry per CDR3 protein, called by TCRdb with MiXCR from the 5' RACE reads. Of tens of thousands of distinct CDR3 sequences listed, about 3.2% were seen once; the top ten hold roughly 8.2%. This clonotype was recorded many times. What it binds is unknown. Trimming removed 5 bases from V and 0 bases from J, with 3 bases in between. The CDR3 covers 11 residues. In germline, CDR1 is SGHRS, CDR2 YFSETQ. Sample time point: longitudinal time-point 1 (baseline). Preparation of the unsorted libraries drew on 2 million PBMCs stored at -80 C. The sequence derives from an older woman with multiple sclerosis. The V and J genes are TRBV5-1 and TRBJ2-7, with D unclear. Sequencing used PBMCs. The CDR3 DNA reads as TGCGCCAGCAGGTCCTCCTACGAGCAGTACTTC. This encodes CASRSSYEQYF.